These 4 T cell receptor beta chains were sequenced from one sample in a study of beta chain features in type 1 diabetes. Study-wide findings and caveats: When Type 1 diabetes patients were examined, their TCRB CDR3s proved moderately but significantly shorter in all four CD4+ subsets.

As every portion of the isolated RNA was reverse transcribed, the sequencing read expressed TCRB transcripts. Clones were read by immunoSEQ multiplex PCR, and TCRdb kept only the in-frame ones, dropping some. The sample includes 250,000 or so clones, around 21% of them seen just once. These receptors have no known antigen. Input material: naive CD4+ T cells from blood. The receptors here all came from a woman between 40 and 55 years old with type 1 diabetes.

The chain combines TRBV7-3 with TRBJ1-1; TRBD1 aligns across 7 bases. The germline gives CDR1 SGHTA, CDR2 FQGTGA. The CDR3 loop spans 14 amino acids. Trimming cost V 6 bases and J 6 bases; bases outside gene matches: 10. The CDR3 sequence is CASRFDRAIPEAFF. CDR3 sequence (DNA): TGTGCCAGCAGGTTCGACAGGGCGATCCCTGAAGCTTTCTTT.

In DNA form, the CDR3 reads TGTGCCAGCAGCTCCAACAGCAATGAGCAGTTCTTC. It codes for CASSSNSNEQFF. This chain uses TRBV11-1 with TRBJ2-1, with no clear D. V gave up 4 bases and J gave up 6 bases, with 7 bases separating them. Germline values: CDR1 SGHAT, CDR2 FQDESV (reference sequence). This CDR3 contains 12 residues.

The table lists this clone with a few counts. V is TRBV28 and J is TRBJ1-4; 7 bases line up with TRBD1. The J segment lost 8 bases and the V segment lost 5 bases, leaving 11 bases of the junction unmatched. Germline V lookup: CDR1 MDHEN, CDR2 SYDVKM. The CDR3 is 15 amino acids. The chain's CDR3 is CASSQTTGAEEKLFF. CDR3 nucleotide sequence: TGTGCCAGCAGTCAGACTACAGGGGCGGAGGAAAAACTGTTTTTT.

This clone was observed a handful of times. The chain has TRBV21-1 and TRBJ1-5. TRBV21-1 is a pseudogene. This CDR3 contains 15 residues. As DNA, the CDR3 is TGTGCCAGCAGCAAAACGGGGGATCGCAATCAGCCCCAGCATTTT. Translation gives CASSKTGDRNQPQHF.